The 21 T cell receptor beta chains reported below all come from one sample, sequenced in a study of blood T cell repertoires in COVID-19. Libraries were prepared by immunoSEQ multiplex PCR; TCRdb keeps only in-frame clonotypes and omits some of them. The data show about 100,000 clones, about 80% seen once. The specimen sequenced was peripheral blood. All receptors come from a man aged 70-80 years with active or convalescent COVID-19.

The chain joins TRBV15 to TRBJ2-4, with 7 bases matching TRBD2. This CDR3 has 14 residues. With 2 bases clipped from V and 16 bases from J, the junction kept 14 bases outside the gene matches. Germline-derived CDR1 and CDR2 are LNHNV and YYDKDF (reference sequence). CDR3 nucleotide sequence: TGTGCCACCAGCAGATCCTACGGGACTACACTTTACTACTTC. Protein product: CATSRSYGTTLYYF.

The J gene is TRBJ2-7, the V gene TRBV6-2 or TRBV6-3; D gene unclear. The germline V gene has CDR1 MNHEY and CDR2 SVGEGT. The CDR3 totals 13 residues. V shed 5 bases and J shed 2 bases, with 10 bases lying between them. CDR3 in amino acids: CASSDGFTYEQYF. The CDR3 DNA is TGTGCCAGCAGTGACGGGTTCACCTACGAGCAGTACTTC.

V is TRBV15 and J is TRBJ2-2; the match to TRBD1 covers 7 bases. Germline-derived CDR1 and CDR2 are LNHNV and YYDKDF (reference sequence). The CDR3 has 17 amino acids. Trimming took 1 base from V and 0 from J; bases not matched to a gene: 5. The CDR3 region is CATSRGLGTANTGELFF. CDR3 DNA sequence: TGTGCCACCAGCAGAGGTTTAGGGACAGCGAACACCGGGGAGCTGTTTTTT.

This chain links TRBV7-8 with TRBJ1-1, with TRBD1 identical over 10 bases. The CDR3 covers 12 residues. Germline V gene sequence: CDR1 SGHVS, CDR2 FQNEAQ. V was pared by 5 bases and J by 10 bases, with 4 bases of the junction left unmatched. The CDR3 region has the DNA TGTGCCAGCAGCCCGGGACAGGGGCGAGCTTTCTTT. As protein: CASSPGQGRAFF. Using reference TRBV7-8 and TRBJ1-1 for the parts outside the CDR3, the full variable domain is GAGVSQSPRYKVAKRGQDVALRCDPISGHVSLFWYQQALGQGPEFLTYFQNEAQLDKSGLPSDRFFAERPEGSVSTLKIQRTQQEDSAVYLCASSPGQGRAFFGQGTRLTVV.

CDR3 sequence (DNA): TGTGCCAGCTCACCACGGCGGGATAGCTACGAGCAGTACTTC. It encodes CASSPRRDSYEQYF. The chain couples TRBV18 to TRBJ2-7; possible D gene TRBD2, 6 bases. CDR3 length: 14 amino acids. The germline CDR1 and CDR2 sequences are KGHSH and LQKENI. Trimming removed 1 base from V and 3 bases from J, with 10 bases in between.

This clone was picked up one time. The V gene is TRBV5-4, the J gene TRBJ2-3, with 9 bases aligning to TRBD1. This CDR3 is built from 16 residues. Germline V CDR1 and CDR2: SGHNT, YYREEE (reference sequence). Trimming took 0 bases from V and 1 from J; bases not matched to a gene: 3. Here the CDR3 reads CASSLDRTGGTDTQYF. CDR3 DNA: TGTGCCAGCAGCTTGGACCGGACAGGGGGCACAGATACGCAGTATTTT. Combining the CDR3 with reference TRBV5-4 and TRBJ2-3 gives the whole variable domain ETGVTQSPTHLIKTRGQQVTLRCSSQSGHNTVSWYQQALGQGPQFIFQYYREEENGRGNFPPRFSGLQFPNYSSELNVNALELDDSALYLCASSLDRTGGTDTQYFGPGTRLTVL.

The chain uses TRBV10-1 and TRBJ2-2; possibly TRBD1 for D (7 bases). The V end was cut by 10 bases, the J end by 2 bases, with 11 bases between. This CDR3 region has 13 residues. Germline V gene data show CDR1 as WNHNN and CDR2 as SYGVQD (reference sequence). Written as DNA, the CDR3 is TGCGCCACGCGGGACAGAAACACCGGGGAGCTGTTTTTT. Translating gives CATRDRNTGELFF.

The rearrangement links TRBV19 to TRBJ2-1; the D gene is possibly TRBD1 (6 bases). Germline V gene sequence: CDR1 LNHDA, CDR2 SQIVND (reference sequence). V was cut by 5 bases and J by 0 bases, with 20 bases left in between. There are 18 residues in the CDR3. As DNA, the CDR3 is TGTGCCAGTAGTTCCGGGACACCCAGTTGGAGCTCCTACAATGAGCAGTTCTTC. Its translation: CASSSGTPSWSSYNEQFF.

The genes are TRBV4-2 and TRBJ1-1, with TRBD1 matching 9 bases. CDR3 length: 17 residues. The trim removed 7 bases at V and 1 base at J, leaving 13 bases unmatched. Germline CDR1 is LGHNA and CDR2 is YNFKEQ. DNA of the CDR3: TGTGCCAGCACCCCAGTGTTCGGACAGGGGCGGAACACTGAAGCTTTCTTT. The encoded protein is CASTPVFGQGRNTEAFF.

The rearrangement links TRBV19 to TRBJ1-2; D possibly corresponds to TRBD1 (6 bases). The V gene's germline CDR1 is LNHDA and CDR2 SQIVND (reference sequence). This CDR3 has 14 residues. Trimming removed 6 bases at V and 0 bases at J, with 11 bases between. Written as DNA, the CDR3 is TGTGCCAGTAGGGGGACACAGACTAACTATGGCTACACCTTC. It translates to CASRGTQTNYGYTF.

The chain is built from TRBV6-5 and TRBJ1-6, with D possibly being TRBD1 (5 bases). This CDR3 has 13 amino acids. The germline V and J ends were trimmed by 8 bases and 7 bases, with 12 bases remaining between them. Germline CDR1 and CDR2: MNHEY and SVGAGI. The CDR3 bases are TGTGCCAGCTCGGGGGGGTTGAATTCACCCCTCCACTTT. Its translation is CASSGGLNSPLHF.

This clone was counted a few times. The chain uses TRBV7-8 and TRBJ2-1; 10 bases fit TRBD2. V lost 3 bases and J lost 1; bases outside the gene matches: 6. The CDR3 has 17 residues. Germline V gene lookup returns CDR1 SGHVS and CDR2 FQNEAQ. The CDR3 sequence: CASSFERGGRSYNEQFF. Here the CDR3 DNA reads TGTGCCAGCAGCTTCGAGCGGGGGGGTCGTTCCTACAATGAGCAGTTCTTC.

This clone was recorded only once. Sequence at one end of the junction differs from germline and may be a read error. As DNA, the CDR3 is TGTGCCAGCAGCCCCCAGGCTGGGGCCGCGGCGTCCTTC. This gives the protein CASSPQAGAAASF. The rearrangement joins TRBV7-9 to TRBJ1-2, with a tentative D call TRBD1 (5 bases). Germline V gene data show CDR1 as SEHNR and CDR2 as FQNEAQ (reference sequence). The CDR3 covers 13 residues.

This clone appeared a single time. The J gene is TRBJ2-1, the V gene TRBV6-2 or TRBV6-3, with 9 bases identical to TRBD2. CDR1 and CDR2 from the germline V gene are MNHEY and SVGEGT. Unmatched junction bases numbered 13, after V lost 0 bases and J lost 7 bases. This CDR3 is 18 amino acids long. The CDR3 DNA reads TGTGCCAGCAGTTACTCGCCCCCGGGTAGCGGGAGTCCAAATGAGCAGTTCTTC. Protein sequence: CASSYSPPGSGSPNEQFF.

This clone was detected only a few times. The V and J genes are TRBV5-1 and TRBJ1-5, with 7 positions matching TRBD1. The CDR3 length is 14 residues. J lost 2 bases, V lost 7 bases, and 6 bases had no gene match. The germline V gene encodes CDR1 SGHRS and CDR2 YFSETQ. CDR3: CASAEGAGNQPQHF. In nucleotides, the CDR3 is TGCGCCAGCGCGGAGGGGGCAGGCAATCAGCCCCAGCATTTT.

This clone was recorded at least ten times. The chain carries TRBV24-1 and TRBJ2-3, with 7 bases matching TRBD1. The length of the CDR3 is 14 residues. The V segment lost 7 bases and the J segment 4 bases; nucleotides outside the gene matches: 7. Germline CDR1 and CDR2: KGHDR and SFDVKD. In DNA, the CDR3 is TGTGCCACCAGCTGGGCCCAGGGGGCAGATACGCAGTATTTT. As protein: CATSWAQGADTQYF.

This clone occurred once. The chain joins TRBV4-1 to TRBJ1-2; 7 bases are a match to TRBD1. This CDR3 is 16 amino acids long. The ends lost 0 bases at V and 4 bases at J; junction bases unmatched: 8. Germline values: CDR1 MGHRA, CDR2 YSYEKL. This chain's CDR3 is CASSQEGAGGGYGYTF. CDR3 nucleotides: TGCGCCAGCAGCCAAGAGGGTGCAGGGGGAGGCTATGGCTACACCTTC.

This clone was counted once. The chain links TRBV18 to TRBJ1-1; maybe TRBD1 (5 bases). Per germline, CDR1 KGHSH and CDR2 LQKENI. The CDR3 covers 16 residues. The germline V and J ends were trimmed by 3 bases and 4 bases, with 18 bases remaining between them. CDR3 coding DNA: TGTGCCAGCTCACCGGTTGAAGCAGGGACTCTCACTGAAGCTTTCTTT. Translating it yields CASSPVEAGTLTEAFF.

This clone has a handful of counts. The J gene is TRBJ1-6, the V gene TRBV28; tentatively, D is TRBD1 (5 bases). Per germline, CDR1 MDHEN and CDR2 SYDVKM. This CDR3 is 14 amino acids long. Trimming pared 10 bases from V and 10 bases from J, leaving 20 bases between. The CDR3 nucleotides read TGTGCCACCGGGGCATCTACGGGGGTATCACCCCTCCACTTT. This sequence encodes CATGASTGVSPLHF.

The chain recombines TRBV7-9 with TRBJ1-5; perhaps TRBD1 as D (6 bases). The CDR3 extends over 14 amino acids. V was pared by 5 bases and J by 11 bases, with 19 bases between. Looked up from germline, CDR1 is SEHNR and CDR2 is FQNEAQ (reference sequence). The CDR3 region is CASSGQGQSASQHF. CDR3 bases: TGTGCCAGCAGCGGCCAGGGGCAGTCAGCGTCCCAGCATTTT.

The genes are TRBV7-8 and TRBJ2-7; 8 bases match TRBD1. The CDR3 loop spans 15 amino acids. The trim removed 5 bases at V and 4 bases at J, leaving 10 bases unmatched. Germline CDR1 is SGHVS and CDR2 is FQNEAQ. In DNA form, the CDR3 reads TGTGCCAGCAGCACCTACGGACAGGGTGGATACGAGCAGTACTTC. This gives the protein CASSTYGQGGYEQYF.